This entry features one T cell receptor beta chain sequence. Antigen: not known. Trimming at V came to 5 bases and at J to 10 bases, leaving 7 bases not matched to a gene. This CDR3 has 14 amino acids. Germline V CDR1 and CDR2: MNHEY, SVGAGI. The study ran its PCR with 60 Vbeta and 13 Jbeta primers. TCRdb's copy holds only in-frame clones and misses some; the assay was immunoSEQ multiplex PCR. The sample holds approximately 190,000 clones, about two thirds seen once. The sample is drawn from a study of cytomegalovirus exposure and HLA in healthy donors. Whole-study context: There were about 86 million unique TCRs (from HLA-typed donors) in an early data release. The study's findings and limits: Some TCR beta chains (164 of them) were listed as cytomegalovirus-associated. Rarity characterized most TCR sequences, yet some public TCRs appeared in many donors. The authors assumed roughly uniform sequencing depth across donors for presence/absence analyses.

V is TRBV6-5 and J is TRBJ2-1; 11 nucleotides match TRBD1. Material for sequencing was PBMCs. The clonotype comes from a man aged 35 to 55 in good health and CMV-seropositive. The DNA of the CDR3 is TGTGCCAGCAGTGCCTGGACAGGGGGCAACGAGCAGTTCTTC. Its protein product is CASSAWTGGNEQFF.